This T cell receptor (beta chain) was sequenced for a study of vaccination and CD4 T cells after COVID-19. Study context: Every participant was given two doses of BNT162b2 or mRNA-1273 vaccine. From HCoV-229E, HCoV-OC43, HCoV-NL63 and SARS-CoV-2, overlapping spike peptides were used to stimulate the cells.

Treatment meaning: approximately nine-day PBMC culture with coronavirus spike peptide pools or control peptides (ViraFEST assay). Before TCRs were sequenced, ViraFEST expanded antigen-specific T cells with peptide pools. Cultured CD4+ T-cell DNA underwent Oncomine TCR Beta short-read sequencing. Each CDR3 protein is one row after TCRdb ran MiXCR on the PCR reads. The sample shows about 14,000 distinct CDR3 sequences, about 60% of them seen only once. As to this clonotype: Antigen unknown.

Specimen: CD4+ T cells from blood, cultured in vitro. The source of this sequence is a human donor who had recovered from COVID-19.

DNA for the CDR3: TGTGCCAGCAGCCCCACAGATACGCAGTATTTT. This sequence encodes CASSPTDTQYF. V gene TRBV7-2 combines with J gene TRBJ2-3; D call uncertain. V lost 5 bases and J 2 bases, leaving 2 bases between the germline ends. The V gene's germline CDR1 is SGHTA and CDR2 FQGNSA. This CDR3 is built from 11 residues.